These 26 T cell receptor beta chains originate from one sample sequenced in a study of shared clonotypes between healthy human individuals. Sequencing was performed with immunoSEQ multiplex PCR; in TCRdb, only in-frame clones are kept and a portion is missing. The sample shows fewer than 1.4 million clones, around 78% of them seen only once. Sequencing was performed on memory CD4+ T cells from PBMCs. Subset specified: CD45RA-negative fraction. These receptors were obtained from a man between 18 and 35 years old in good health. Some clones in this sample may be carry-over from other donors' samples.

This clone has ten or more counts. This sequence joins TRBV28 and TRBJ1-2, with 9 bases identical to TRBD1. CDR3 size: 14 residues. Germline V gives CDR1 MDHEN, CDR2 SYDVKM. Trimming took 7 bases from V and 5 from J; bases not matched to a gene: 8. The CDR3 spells CASIAGTGIYGYTF. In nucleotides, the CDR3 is TGTGCCAGCATCGCCGGGACAGGGATATATGGCTACACCTTC.

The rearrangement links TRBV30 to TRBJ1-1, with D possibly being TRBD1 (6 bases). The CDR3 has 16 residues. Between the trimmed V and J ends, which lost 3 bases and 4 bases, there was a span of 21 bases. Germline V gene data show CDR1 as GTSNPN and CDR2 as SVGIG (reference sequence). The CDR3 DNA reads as TGTGCCTGGAGCCCATTACGGGGGGGCGGGAGCACTGAAGCTTTCTTT. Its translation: CAWSPLRGGGSTEAFF.

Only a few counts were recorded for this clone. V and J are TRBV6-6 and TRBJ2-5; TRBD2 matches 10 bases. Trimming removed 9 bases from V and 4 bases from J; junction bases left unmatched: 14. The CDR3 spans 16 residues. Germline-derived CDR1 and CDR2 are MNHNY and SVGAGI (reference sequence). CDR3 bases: TGTGCCAGTTCAGGGCTAGCGGGAGAATCTGGAGAGACCCAGTACTTC. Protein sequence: CASSGLAGESGETQYF.

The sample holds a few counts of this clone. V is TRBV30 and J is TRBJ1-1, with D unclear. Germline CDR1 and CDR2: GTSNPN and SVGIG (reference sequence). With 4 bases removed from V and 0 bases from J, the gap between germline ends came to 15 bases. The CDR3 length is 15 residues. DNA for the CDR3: TGTGCCTGGAAGGGCCGCGGCAGGATGAACACTGAAGCTTTCTTT. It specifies CAWKGRGRMNTEAFF.

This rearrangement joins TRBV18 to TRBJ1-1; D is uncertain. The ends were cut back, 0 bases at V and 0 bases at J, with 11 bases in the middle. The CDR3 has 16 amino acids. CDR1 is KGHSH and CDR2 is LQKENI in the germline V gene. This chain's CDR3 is CASSPPSGTVNTEAFF. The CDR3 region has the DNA TGTGCCAGCTCACCACCGTCCGGAACTGTGAACACTGAAGCTTTCTTT.

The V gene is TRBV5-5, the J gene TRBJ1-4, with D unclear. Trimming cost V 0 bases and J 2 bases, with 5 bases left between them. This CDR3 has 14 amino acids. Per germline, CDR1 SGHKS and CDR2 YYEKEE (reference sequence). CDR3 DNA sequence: TGTGCCAGCAGCTTGGCGCCGACTAATGAAAAACTGTTTTTT. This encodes CASSLAPTNEKLFF.

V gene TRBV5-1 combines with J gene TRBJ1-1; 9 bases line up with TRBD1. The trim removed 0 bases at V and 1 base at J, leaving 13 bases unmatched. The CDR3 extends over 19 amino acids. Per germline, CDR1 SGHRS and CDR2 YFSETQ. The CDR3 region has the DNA TGCGCCAGCAGCTTGGGGGTGGGGACAGGGCTCCTTAAGAACACTGAAGCTTTCTTT. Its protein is CASSLGVGTGLLKNTEAFF.

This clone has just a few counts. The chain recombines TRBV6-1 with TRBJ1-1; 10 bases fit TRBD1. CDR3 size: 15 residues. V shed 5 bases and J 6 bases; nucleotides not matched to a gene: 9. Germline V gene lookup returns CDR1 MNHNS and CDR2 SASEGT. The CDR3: CASSTFGTGVSEAFF. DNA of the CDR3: TGTGCCAGCAGTACCTTCGGGACAGGGGTTTCTGAAGCTTTCTTT.

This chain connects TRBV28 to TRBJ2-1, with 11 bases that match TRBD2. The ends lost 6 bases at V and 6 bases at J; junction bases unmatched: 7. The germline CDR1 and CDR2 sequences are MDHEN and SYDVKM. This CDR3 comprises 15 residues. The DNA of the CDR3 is TGTGCCAGCAGCGGGCTAGCGGGAGGAGGCAATGAGCAGTTCTTC. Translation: CASSGLAGGGNEQFF.

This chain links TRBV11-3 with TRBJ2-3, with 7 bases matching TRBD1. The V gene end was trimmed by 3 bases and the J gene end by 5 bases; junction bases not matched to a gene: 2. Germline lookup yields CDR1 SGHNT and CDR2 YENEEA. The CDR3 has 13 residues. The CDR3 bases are TGTGCCAGCAGCTTCCAGGGGGAAGATACGCAGTATTTT. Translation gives CASSFQGEDTQYF.

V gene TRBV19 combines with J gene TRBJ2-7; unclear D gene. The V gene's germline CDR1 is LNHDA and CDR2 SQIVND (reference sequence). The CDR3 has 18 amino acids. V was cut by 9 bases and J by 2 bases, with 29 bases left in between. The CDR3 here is CARRNFRRVPLRTYEQYF. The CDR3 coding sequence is TGTGCCAGGAGAAATTTTCGGCGAGTCCCACTACGAACCTACGAGCAGTACTTC.

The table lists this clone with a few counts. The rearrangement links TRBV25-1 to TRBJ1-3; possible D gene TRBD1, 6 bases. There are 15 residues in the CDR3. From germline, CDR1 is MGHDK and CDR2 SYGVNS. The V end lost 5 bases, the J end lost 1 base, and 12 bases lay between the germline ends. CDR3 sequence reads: CASSWGGSSGNTIYF. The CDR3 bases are TGTGCCAGCAGTTGGGGGGGCTCGTCTGGAAACACCATATATTTT.

CDR3 loop: CASSQSGPYNEQFF. The CDR3, as DNA: TGTGCCAGCAGCCAGTCCGGTCCCTACAATGAGCAGTTCTTC. V gene TRBV7-2 combines with J gene TRBJ2-1; D gene ambiguous. The V and J ends lost 5 bases and 2 bases respectively, with 10 bases between them. Germline V lookup: CDR1 SGHTA, CDR2 FQGNSA. The CDR3 is made up of 14 amino acids.

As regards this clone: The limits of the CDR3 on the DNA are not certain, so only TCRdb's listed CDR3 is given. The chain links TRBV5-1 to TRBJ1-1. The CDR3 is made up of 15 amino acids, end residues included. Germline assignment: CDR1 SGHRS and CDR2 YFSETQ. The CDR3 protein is CASSSSGSLYTEAFF.

The CDR3 nucleotides read TGTGCCACCAGCAGAGATATAACGGGGAGCTCCTACGAGCAGTACTTC. Translation: CATSRDITGSSYEQYF. V and J are TRBV15 and TRBJ2-7; perhaps TRBD2 as D (5 bases). The CDR3 has 16 residues. Trimming stripped 0 bases from V and 0 bases from J, with 12 bases between. Germline assignment: CDR1 LNHNV and CDR2 YYDKDF (reference sequence).

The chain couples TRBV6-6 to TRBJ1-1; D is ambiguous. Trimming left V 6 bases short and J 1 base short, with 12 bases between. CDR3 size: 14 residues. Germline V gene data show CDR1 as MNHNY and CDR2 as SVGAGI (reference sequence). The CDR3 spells CASSERWRNTEAFF. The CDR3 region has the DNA TGTGCCAGCAGCGAGCGGTGGAGGAACACTGAAGCTTTCTTT.

CDR3 amino acids: CASSLVDVGTEAFF. As DNA, the CDR3 is TGCGCCAGCAGCTTGGTCGATGTGGGCACTGAAGCTTTCTTT. The chain has TRBV5-1 and TRBJ1-1, with D uncertain. Germline lookup yields CDR1 SGHRS and CDR2 YFSETQ. This CDR3 is 14 amino acids long. The V end lost 0 bases, the J end lost 4 bases, and 10 bases lay between the germline ends.

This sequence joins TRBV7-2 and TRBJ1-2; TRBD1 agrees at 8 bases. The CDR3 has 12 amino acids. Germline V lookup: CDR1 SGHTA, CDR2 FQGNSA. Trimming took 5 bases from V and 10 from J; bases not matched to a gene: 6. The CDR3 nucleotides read TGTGCCAGCAGCCTCCAGGGGGCGGTCTACACCTTC. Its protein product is CASSLQGAVYTF.

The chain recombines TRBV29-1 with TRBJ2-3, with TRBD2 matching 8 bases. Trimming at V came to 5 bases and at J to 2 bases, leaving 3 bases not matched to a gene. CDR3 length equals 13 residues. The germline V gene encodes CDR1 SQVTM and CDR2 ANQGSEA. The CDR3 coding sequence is TGCAGCGTTCCAGCGGGAGCCACAGATACGCAGTATTTT. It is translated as CSVPAGATDTQYF.

For the CDR3, the DNA is TGTGCCAGCAGCTCGACGACAGGGCTGACCGGGGAGCTGTTTTTT. Protein: CASSSTTGLTGELFF. V is TRBV7-9 and J is TRBJ2-2, with TRBD1 matching over 7 bases. Trimming took 4 bases from V and 5 from J; bases not matched to a gene: 7. The CDR3 length is 15 residues. CDR1 and CDR2 (germline): SEHNR, FQNEAQ (reference sequence).

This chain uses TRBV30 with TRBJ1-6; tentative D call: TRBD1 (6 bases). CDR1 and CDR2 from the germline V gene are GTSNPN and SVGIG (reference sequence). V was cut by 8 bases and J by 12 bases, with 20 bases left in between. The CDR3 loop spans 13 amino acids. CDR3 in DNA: TGTGCCGCCAGGGGATCTAGGAGCGGACCCCTCCACTTT. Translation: CAARGSRSGPLHF.

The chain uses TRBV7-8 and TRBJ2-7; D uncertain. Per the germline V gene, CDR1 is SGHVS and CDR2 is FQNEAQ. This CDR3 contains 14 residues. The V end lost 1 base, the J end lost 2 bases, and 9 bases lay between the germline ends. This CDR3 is CASSLGAEPYEQYF. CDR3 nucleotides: TGTGCCAGCAGCTTAGGGGCAGAACCCTACGAGCAGTACTTC.

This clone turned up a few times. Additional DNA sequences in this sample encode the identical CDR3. In DNA, the CDR3 is TGCGCCAGCAGCTTGGGCGAGAATAGCAATCAGCCCCAGCATTTT. It specifies CASSLGENSNQPQHF. The J gene is TRBJ1-5, the V gene TRBV5-1; D remains unclear. CDR1 and CDR2 from the germline V gene are SGHRS and YFSETQ. Trimming shortened V by 0 bases and J by 0 bases, and 7 bases separated the two germline ends. CDR3 length: 15 residues.

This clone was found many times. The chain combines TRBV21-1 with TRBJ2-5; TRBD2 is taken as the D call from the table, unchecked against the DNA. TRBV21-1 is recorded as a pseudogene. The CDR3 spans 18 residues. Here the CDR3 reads CASRDTPGLASYQETQYF. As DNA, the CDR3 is TGTGCCAGCAGGGACACCCCGGGACTAGCTTCGTACCAAGAGACCCAGTACTTC.

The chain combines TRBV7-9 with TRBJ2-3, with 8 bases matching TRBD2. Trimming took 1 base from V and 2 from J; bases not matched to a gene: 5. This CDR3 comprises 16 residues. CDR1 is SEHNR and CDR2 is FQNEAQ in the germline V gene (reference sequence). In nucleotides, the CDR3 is TGTGCCAGCAGCTTAGGCGGCGGGAGGACCACAGATACGCAGTATTTT. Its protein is CASSLGGGRTTDTQYF.

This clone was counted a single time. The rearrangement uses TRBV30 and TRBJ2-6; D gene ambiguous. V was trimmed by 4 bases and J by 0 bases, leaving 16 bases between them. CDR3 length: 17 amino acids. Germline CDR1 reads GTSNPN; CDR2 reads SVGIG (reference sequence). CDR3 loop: CAWTVPGRYSGANVLTF. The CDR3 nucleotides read TGTGCCTGGACCGTCCCAGGACGCTACTCTGGGGCCAACGTCCTGACTTTC.